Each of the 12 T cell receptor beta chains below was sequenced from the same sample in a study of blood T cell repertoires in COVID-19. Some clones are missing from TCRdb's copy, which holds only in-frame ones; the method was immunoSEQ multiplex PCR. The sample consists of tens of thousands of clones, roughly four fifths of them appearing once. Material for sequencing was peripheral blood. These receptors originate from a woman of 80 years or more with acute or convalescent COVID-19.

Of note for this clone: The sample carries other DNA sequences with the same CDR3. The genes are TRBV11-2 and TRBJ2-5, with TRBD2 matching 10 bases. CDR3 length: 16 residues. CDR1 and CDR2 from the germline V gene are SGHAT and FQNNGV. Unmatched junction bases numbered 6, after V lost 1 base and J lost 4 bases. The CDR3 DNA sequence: TGTGCCAGCAGCTTAGGGGCTAGCGGGAGCAGAGAGACCCAGTACTTC. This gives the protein CASSLGASGSRETQYF.

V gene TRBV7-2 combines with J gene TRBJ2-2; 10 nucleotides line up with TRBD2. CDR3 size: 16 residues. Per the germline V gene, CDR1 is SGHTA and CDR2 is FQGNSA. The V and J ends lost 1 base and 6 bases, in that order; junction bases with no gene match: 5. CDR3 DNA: TGTGCCAGCAGCTTAGATCTAGCGGGGGTCTCCGGGGAGCTGTTTTTT. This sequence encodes CASSLDLAGVSGELFF. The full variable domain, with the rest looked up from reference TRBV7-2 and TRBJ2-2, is GAGVSQSPSNKVTEKGKDVELRCDPISGHTALYWYRQSLGQGLEFLIYFQGNSAPDKSGLPSDRFSAERTGGSVSTLTIQRTQQEDSAVYLCASSLDLAGVSGELFFGEGSRLTVL.

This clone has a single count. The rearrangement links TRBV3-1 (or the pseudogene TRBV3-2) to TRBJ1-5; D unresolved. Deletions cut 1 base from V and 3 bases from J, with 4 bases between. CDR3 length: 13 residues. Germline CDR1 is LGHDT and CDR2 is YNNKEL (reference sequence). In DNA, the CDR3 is TGTGCCAGCAGCCAAGGAGTCAATCAGCCCCAGCATTTT. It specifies CASSQGVNQPQHF.

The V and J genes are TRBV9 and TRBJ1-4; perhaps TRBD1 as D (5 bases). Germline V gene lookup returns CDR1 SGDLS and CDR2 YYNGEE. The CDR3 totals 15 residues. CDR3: CATNSGGGPNEKLFF. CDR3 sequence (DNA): TGTGCGACCAATTCTGGGGGAGGACCTAATGAAAAACTGTTTTTT.

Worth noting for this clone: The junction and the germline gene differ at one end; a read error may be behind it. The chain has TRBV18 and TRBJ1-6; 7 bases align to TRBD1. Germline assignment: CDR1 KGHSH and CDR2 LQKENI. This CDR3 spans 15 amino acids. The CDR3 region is CASSPQTGRNSPLHF. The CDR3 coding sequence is TGTGCCAGCTCGCCACAGACAGGGCGTAATTCACCCCTCCACTTT.

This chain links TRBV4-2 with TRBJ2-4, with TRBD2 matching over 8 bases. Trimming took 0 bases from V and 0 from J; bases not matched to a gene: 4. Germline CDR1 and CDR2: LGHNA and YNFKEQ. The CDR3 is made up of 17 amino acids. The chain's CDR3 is CASSQDVAGRAKNIQYF. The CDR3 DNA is TGTGCCAGCAGCCAAGATGTAGCGGGGAGAGCCAAAAACATTCAGTACTTC.

The CDR3 nucleotides read TGTGCCTGGAGTGTACTGGGACAGGGCTTGGAGCAGTACTTC. Translating gives CAWSVLGQGLEQYF. V and J are TRBV30 and TRBJ2-7; TRBD1 matches at 9 bases. Germline values: CDR1 GTSNPN, CDR2 SVGIG (reference sequence). V trimming: 0 bases; J trimming: 7 bases; junction bases outside the gene matches: 7. This CDR3 has 14 amino acids.

The CDR3 DNA sequence: TGTGCCAGCAGCTACCCGACAGGGAAGGGCGGGGAGCTGTTTTTT. This translates into CASSYPTGKGGELFF. V gene TRBV11-2 combines with J gene TRBJ2-2; 7 bases match TRBD1. V dropped 4 bases and J dropped 7; count of bases not matched to a gene: 9. The CDR3 runs 15 residues. The germline V gene encodes CDR1 SGHAT and CDR2 FQNNGV.

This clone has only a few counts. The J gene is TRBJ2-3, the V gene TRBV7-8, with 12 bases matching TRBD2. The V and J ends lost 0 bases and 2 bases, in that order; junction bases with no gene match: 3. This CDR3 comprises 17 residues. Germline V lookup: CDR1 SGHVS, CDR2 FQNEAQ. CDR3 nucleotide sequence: TGTGCCAGCAGCTTAGCGCGACTAGCGGGGGCCACAGATACGCAGTATTTT. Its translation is CASSLARLAGATDTQYF.

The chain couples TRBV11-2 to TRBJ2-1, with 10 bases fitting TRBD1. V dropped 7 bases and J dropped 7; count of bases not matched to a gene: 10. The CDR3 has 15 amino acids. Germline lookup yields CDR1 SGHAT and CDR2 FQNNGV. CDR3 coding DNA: TGTGCCAGCACCCGAGGGTGGACAGGGGGGAATGAGCAGTTCTTC. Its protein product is CASTRGWTGGNEQFF.

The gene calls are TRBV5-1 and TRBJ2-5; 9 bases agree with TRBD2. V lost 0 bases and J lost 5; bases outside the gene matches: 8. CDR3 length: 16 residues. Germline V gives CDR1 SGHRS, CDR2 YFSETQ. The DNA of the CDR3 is TGCGCCAGCAGCTTGGAGTCGCGGGGGGGACGTGAGACCCAGTACTTC. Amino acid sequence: CASSLESRGGRETQYF.

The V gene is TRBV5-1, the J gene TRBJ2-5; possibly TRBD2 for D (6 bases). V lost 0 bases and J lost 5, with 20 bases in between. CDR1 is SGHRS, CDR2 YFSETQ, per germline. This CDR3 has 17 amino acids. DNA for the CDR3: TGCGCCAGCAGCTTGGCTACGGGGCCATGGGGGAGGGAGACCCAGTACTTC. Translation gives CASSLATGPWGRETQYF.